The 29 T cell receptor beta chains below were found in one sample sequenced in a study of Ad26.COV2.S vaccination and SARS-CoV-2 variants. Sequenced by immunoSEQ multiplex PCR; TCRdb stores in-frame clones only, minus some. The sample yields about 350,000 clones, about 92% seen once. The sample in question was peripheral blood, obtained after recovery from COVID-19. Receptor source: a human donor who had recovered from COVID-19.

The rearrangement links TRBV15 to TRBJ1-2, with 10 bases identical to TRBD1. The germline gives CDR1 LNHNV, CDR2 YYDKDF (reference sequence). The CDR3 runs to 19 residues. V shed 8 bases, J shed 2 bases, and the junction held 20 bases outside the gene matches. As DNA, the CDR3 is TGTGCCACCGGCCATACACGGACAGGGGGAATGGGAGCAAACTATGGCTACACCTTC. Its protein product is CATGHTRTGGMGANYGYTF.

This clone was detected only once. V is TRBV4-1 and J is TRBJ2-7, with D perhaps matching TRBD2 (6 bases). Trimming took off 3 bases at V and 0 bases at J, with 9 bases between the two ends. In germline, CDR1 is MGHRA, CDR2 YSYEKL. The CDR3 runs 14 residues. CDR3 bases: TGCGCCAGCAGCCATATGGAGGGCTCCTACGAGCAGTACTTC. Protein product: CASSHMEGSYEQYF.

V and J are TRBV19 and TRBJ2-2; weak D call: TRBD2 (6 bases). This CDR3 has 12 amino acids. Trimming removed 6 bases at V and 8 bases at J, with 10 bases between. Germline V gene lookup returns CDR1 LNHDA and CDR2 SQIVND (reference sequence). The CDR3 reads CASRLGGGELFF. The CDR3 DNA follows: TGTGCCAGTAGGCTAGGAGGGGGGGAGCTGTTTTTT.

The V and J genes are TRBV3-1 (or the pseudogene TRBV3-2) and TRBJ1-2; the D is unclear. Germline V gene lookup returns CDR1 LGHDT and CDR2 YNNKEL (reference sequence). This CDR3 is 16 amino acids long. The germline V and J ends were trimmed by 1 base and 8 bases, with 20 bases remaining between them. CDR3 sequence reads: CASSQVLRTGGLGYTF. The CDR3 bases are TGTGCCAGCAGCCAAGTTCTCCGGACGGGAGGGTTAGGCTACACCTTC.

The V gene is TRBV5-5, the J gene TRBJ1-2; tentatively, D is TRBD1 (5 bases). This CDR3 region has 16 residues. Germline values: CDR1 SGHKS, CDR2 YYEKEE (reference sequence). The V end was cut by 1 base, the J end by 2 bases, with 15 bases between. For the CDR3, the DNA is TGTGCCAGCAGCTTGCCCTCCCGGGGGTCCAACTATGGCTACACCTTC. Residues: CASSLPSRGSNYGYTF.

This clone has just one count. The V and J genes are TRBV27 and TRBJ2-1; TRBD2 aligns across 7 bases. Germline V gene sequence: CDR1 MNHEY, CDR2 SMNVEV (reference sequence). The V segment lost 6 bases and the J segment 5 bases; nucleotides outside the gene matches: 10. The CDR3 totals 15 residues. The CDR3 loop reads CASRTAGESHNEQFF. Written as DNA, the CDR3 is TGTGCCAGCAGAACGGCGGGGGAGTCCCACAATGAGCAGTTCTTC.

The chain carries TRBV7-8 and TRBJ1-2; tentative D call: TRBD1 (5 bases). The CDR3 sequence is 15 residues long. The V and J ends lost 6 bases and 4 bases respectively, with 18 bases between them. Germline CDR1 reads SGHVS; CDR2 reads FQNEAQ. CDR3 in amino acids: CASREQVSGSYGYTF. CDR3 sequence (DNA): TGTGCCAGCAGAGAACAGGTCTCAGGGTCCTATGGCTACACCTTC.

The rearrangement joins TRBV7-8 to TRBJ2-4, with D possibly being TRBD1 or TRBD2 (5 bases each). V lost 5 bases and J lost 3, with 20 bases in between. CDR1 SGHVS and CDR2 FQNEAQ come from the germline V gene. The CDR3 sequence is 17 residues long. CDR3 amino acids: CASSPSGGPLGKNIQYF. The CDR3 bases are TGTGCCAGCAGCCCTAGTGGGGGTCCTCTCGGCAAAAACATTCAGTACTTC.

This clone was found a few times. This chain joins TRBV5-5 and TRBJ1-5, with D uncertain. Trimming took 5 bases from V and 4 from J, leaving 13 bases between them. This CDR3 has 14 residues. The germline CDR1 and CDR2 sequences are SGHKS and YYEKEE (reference sequence). The DNA of the CDR3 is TGTGCCAGCAGTTTGACCGATCGGAATCAGCCCCAGCATTTT. This codes for CASSLTDRNQPQHF.

The V and J genes are TRBV15 and TRBJ2-1, with unresolved D. The CDR3 has 15 residues. With 3 bases removed from V and 0 bases from J, the gap between germline ends came to 9 bases. CDR1 and CDR2 (germline): LNHNV, YYDKDF (reference sequence). CDR3 residues: CATSSGSSSYNEQFF. The DNA for the CDR3 is TGTGCCACCAGCAGCGGTTCTAGCTCCTACAATGAGCAGTTCTTC. Filled out from reference TRBV15 and TRBJ2-1, the complete variable domain reads DAMVIQNPRYQVTQFGKPVTLSCSQTLNHNVMYWYQQKSSQAPKLLFHYYDKDFNNEADTPDNFQSRRPNTSFCFLDIRSPGLGDTAMYLCATSSGSSSYNEQFFGPGTRLTVL.

The CDR3, as DNA: TGTGCCAGCAGTTACTCTGACCCGGGGCCCCGCTCGTACAATGAGCAGTTCTTC. It codes for CASSYSDPGPRSYNEQFF. This rearrangement joins TRBV6-2 or TRBV6-3 to TRBJ2-1; D is possibly TRBD1 or TRBD2 (5 bases each). The germline CDR1 and CDR2 sequences are MNHEY and SVGEGT. There are 18 residues in the CDR3. The V end lost 0 bases, the J end lost 4 bases, and 19 bases lay between the germline ends.

The chain recombines TRBV11-2 with TRBJ2-1; D possibly corresponds to TRBD2 (7 bases). Trimming took off 5 bases at V and 5 bases at J, with 22 bases between the two ends. CDR1 SGHAT and CDR2 FQNNGV come from the germline V gene. The CDR3 contains 17 residues. This CDR3 reads CASSLNPPGGGNNEQFF. The CDR3 DNA reads TGTGCCAGCAGCCTGAACCCCCCTGGCGGGGGCAACAATGAGCAGTTCTTC.

The chain links TRBV20-1 to TRBJ1-1, with D possibly matching TRBD1 (5 bases). Per the germline V gene, CDR1 is DFQATT and CDR2 is SNEGSKA (reference sequence). V lost 3 bases and J lost 6, with 14 bases in between. The CDR3 runs 13 residues. CDR3 coding DNA: TGCAGTGCTAGTTTCGGGGGAAGGGCTGAAGCTTTCTTT. Translated, it gives CSASFGGRAEAFF.

This chain connects TRBV6-1 to TRBJ1-2, with D hard to call. This CDR3 spans 15 amino acids. V was clipped by 2 bases and J by 1 base, with 11 bases between them. Germline assignment: CDR1 MNHNS and CDR2 SASEGT. CDR3 region: CASSERAVLNYGYTF. The CDR3 DNA reads TGTGCCAGCAGTGAAAGGGCAGTACTTAACTATGGCTACACCTTC.

This clone was observed once. The J gene is TRBJ2-7, the V gene TRBV3-1 (or the pseudogene TRBV3-2); no reliable D call. V lost 9 bases and J 1 base, leaving 10 bases between the germline ends. This CDR3 has 12 residues. Germline loops: CDR1 LGHDT, CDR2 YNNKEL (reference sequence). The CDR3 region has the DNA TGTGCCAGGGGGAAAAGGTCCTACGAGCAGTACTTC. Amino acid sequence: CARGKRSYEQYF.

The chain is built from TRBV4-3 and TRBJ1-5, with unresolved D. The CDR3 sequence is 15 residues long. The V gene lost 0 bases and the J gene lost 0 bases, with 6 bases spanning the gap. Germline V lookup: CDR1 LGHNA, CDR2 YSLEER. The DNA of the CDR3 is TGCGCCAGCAGCCAAGACCGATATAGCAATCAGCCCCAGCATTTT. This encodes CASSQDRYSNQPQHF.

The V gene is TRBV6-6, the J gene TRBJ2-7; the D is unclear. This CDR3 is built from 12 residues. The ends were cut back, 5 bases at V and 10 bases at J, with 15 bases in the middle. CDR1 is MNHNY and CDR2 is SVGAGI in the germline V gene (reference sequence). The CDR3 loop is CASSRQRAEQYF. CDR3 bases: TGTGCCAGCAGTCGGCAACGCGCTGAACAGTACTTC.

V is TRBV7-3 and J is TRBJ2-3; 13 bases line up with TRBD2. Unmatched junction bases numbered 9, after V lost 5 bases and J lost 7 bases. This CDR3 contains 16 residues. CDR1 SGHTA and CDR2 FQGTGA come from the germline V gene. CDR3 bases: TGTGCCAGCAGCCGATCACTAGCGGGGGGGTTACATACGCAGTATTTT. Its protein product is CASSRSLAGGLHTQYF.

The chain combines TRBV6-5 with TRBJ1-2, with 7 bases lining up with TRBD1. The V and J ends lost 8 bases and 4 bases, in that order; junction bases with no gene match: 13. Germline CDR1 is MNHEY and CDR2 is SVGAGI. The CDR3 covers 15 residues. For the CDR3, the DNA is TGTGCCAGCTCATCCCTTGCGGGACAGAGCTATGGCTACACCTTC. Its translation: CASSSLAGQSYGYTF.

This chain links TRBV7-2 with TRBJ2-1; D is unresolved. The CDR3 has 15 amino acids. Germline V gives CDR1 SGHTA, CDR2 FQGNSA. V was trimmed by 0 bases and J by 2 bases, leaving 8 bases between them. CDR3 protein: CASSLAYGPYNEQFF. CDR3 in DNA: TGTGCCAGCAGCTTAGCGTACGGACCCTACAATGAGCAGTTCTTC.

The chain employs TRBV13 and TRBJ2-4; the match to TRBD1 covers 7 bases. The germline V gene encodes CDR1 PRHDT and CDR2 FYEKMQ (reference sequence). Trimming at V came to 5 bases and at J to 0 bases, leaving 10 bases not matched to a gene. The CDR3 is 17 amino acids. The CDR3 DNA follows: TGTGCCAGCAGCCCCGAGACAGGGAGATTAGCCAAAAACATTCAGTACTTC. Residues: CASSPETGRLAKNIQYF.

V and J are TRBV7-8 and TRBJ1-5; D unclear. V gave up 3 bases and J gave up 4 bases, with 13 bases separating them. Germline V gene data show CDR1 as SGHVS and CDR2 as FQNEAQ. The CDR3 is 15 amino acids. The CDR3 protein is CASSFGRGRNQPQHF. The CDR3 bases are TGTGCCAGCAGCTTCGGTCGGGGTAGGAATCAGCCCCAGCATTTT.

In DNA, the CDR3 is TGCGCCAGCAGCTTGAGGGACAGCGGTGAAAAACTGTTTTTT. Protein: CASSLRDSGEKLFF. The chain combines TRBV5-1 with TRBJ1-4; 7 nucleotides line up with TRBD1. The CDR3 extends over 14 amino acids. Trimming took 1 base from V and 7 from J; bases not matched to a gene: 4. The germline CDR1 and CDR2 sequences are SGHRS and YFSETQ.

The rearrangement joins TRBV11-1 to TRBJ1-4, with D unresolved. Trimming shortened V by 10 bases and J by 8 bases, and 14 bases separated the two germline ends. This CDR3 region has 12 residues. Germline-derived CDR1 and CDR2 are SGHAT and FQDESV (reference sequence). CDR3 residues: CATRRGGEKLFF. For the CDR3, the DNA is TGTGCCACAAGACGAGGAGGAGAAAAACTGTTTTTT.

In this sample, this clone turned up a few times. CDR3 protein: CASSLSRDRALNTEAFF. CDR3 nucleotides: TGTGCCAGCAGCTTATCACGGGACAGGGCGCTAAACACTGAAGCTTTCTTT. The chain has TRBV7-9 and TRBJ1-1, with TRBD1 identical over 9 bases. V lost 2 bases, J lost 2 bases, and 9 bases stayed unmatched. The CDR3 consists of 17 residues. CDR1 is SEHNR, CDR2 FQNEAQ, per germline (reference sequence).

The chain has TRBV11-3 and TRBJ2-3; no reliable D call. Germline assignment: CDR1 SGHNT and CDR2 YENEEA. The V end was cut by 5 bases, the J end by 7 bases, with 13 bases between. This CDR3 comprises 13 residues. The chain's CDR3 is CASSLNHLNTQYF. DNA for the CDR3: TGTGCCAGCAGCCTCAACCACCTTAATACGCAGTATTTT.

Remarks on this clone: Distinct nucleotide sequences in the sample also encode this CDR3. DNA of the CDR3: TGTGCCAGCAGTGAGGATCCAGGGGGAAGCACAGATACGCAGTATTTT. Protein product: CASSEDPGGSTDTQYF. The chain couples TRBV2 to TRBJ2-3; 7 bases line up with TRBD1. The V gene end was trimmed by 3 bases and the J gene end by 0 bases; junction bases not matched to a gene: 6. The CDR3 is 16 amino acids. Germline V CDR1 and CDR2: SNHLY, FYNNEI.

V usage is TRBV27 and J usage is TRBJ2-3; the D gene is possibly TRBD2 (5 bases). This CDR3 comprises 14 residues. V was pared by 3 bases and J by 2 bases, with 9 bases between. Germline V gene lookup returns CDR1 MNHEY and CDR2 SMNVEV (reference sequence). DNA for the CDR3: TGTGCCAGCAGTTTTGGACTGTACACAGATACGCAGTATTTT. It yields the protein CASSFGLYTDTQYF.

This sequence joins TRBV24-1 and TRBJ1-5, with TRBD1 matching over 7 bases. The germline CDR1 and CDR2 sequences are KGHDR and SFDVKD. After removal of 11 bases from V and 6 bases from J, the junction contained 12 bases not matched to a gene. There are 14 residues in the CDR3. This chain's CDR3 is CASPWRGGFQPQHF. The CDR3, as DNA: TGTGCCAGCCCCTGGAGAGGGGGCTTTCAGCCCCAGCATTTT.